These T cell receptor beta chains were read from a single sample in a study of blood T cell repertoires in COVID-19. The assay was immunoSEQ multiplex PCR, and TCRdb's table has in-frame clones only and misses some. Of 95,000 to 150,000 clones listed, more than 75% are singletons. The specimen was peripheral blood. These receptors were taken from a man in his fifties or sixties with acute or convalescent COVID-19. CDR3s include the opening cysteine and the closing phenylalanine or tryptophan. Fields, in order: clone size, D gene, J gene, V gene, CDR3 protein, CDR3 DNA. D genes are given only for firm matches. Clone sizes are given selectively: once, few, many, or a class where the clone is expanded.

.,.,TRBJ1-1,TRBV5-1,CASSLQGSNTEAFF,TGCGCCAGCAGCTTACAGGGTTCGAACACTGAAGCTTTCTTT
.,.,TRBJ1-2,TRBV19,CASSIDRSLYGYTF,TGTGCCAGTAGTATCGACAGGTCCCTCTATGGCTACACCTTC
.,.,TRBJ1-1,TRBV5-1,CASSVTTGNTEAFF,TGCGCCAGCAGCGTTACGACTGGGAACACTGAAGCTTTCTTT
.,TRBD1,TRBJ2-7,TRBV27,CASSYGTGKYEQYF,TGTGCCAGCAGTTATGGGACAGGGAAATACGAGCAGTACTTC
.,.,TRBJ2-7,TRBV29-1,CSVGPSHEQYF,TGCAGCGTTGGCCCTAGTCATGAGCAGTACTTC
.,TRBD1,TRBJ1-6,TRBV5-6,CASSFWDRPNSPLHF,TGTGCCAGCAGCTTCTGGGACAGACCTAATTCACCCCTCCACTTT
once,TRBD2,TRBJ2-3,TRBV7-2,CASSSRGLAGVGTQYF,TGTGCCAGCAGCTCCCGGGGACTAGCGGGAGTGGGTACGCAGTATTTT
.,.,TRBJ2-5,TRBV3-1/TRBV3-2,CASSQFRRTGAQETQYF,TGTGCCAGCAGCCAATTCAGGCGGACGGGAGCCCAAGAGACCCAGTACTTC
once,.,TRBJ2-4,TRBV19,CASSAQVAKNIQYF,TGTGCCAGTAGTGCGCAAGTAGCCAAAAACATTCAGTACTTC
.,.,TRBJ1-1,TRBV19,CASREDRMNTEAFF,TGTGCCAGTAGGGAGGATCGCATGAACACTGAAGCTTTCTTT
.,TRBD1,TRBJ1-1,TRBV6-6,CASSYTDRVSEAFF,TGTGCCAGCAGTTACACCGACAGGGTGTCTGAAGCTTTCTTT